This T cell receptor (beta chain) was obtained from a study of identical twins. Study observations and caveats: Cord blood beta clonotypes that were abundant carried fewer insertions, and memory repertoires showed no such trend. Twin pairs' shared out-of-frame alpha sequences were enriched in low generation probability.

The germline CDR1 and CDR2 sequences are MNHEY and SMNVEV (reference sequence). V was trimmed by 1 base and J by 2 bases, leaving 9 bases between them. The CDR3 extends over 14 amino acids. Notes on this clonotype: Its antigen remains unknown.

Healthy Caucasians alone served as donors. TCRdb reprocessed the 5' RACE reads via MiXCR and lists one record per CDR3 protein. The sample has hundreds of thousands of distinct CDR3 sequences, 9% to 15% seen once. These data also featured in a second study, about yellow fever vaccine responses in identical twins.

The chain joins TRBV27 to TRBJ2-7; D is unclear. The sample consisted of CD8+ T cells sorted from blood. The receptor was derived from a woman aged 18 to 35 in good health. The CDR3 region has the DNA TGTGCCAGCAGTTTATGGGCCGACCCCTACGAGCAGTACTTC. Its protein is CASSLWADPYEQYF.